This T cell receptor (beta chain) was sequenced in a study of blood T cell repertoires in COVID-19. Trimming pared 3 bases from V and 5 bases from J, leaving 10 bases between. There are 12 residues in the CDR3. Germline V CDR1 and CDR2: SQVTM, ANQGSEA. Some clones are missing from TCRdb's copy, which holds only in-frame ones; the method was immunoSEQ multiplex PCR. The sample shows a few hundred thousand clones, approximately 83% of them seen only once. This TCR came from a woman aged 25 to 39 who had recovered from COVID-19. Material for sequencing was PBMCs or T cells enriched from blood (not recorded which). V gene TRBV29-1 combines with J gene TRBJ1-2, with D hard to call. The CDR3 loop is CSVEGQRYGYTF. For the CDR3, the DNA is TGCAGCGTTGAGGGTCAGAGGTATGGCTACACCTTC.